The clone carrying this TCR beta chain showed up just once. From germline, CDR1 is SQVTM and CDR2 ANQGSEA. This CDR3 comprises 12 residues. Trimming removed 8 bases from V and 1 base from J, with 11 bases in between. The data originate from a study of blood T cell repertoires in COVID-19. In the study overall: The United States, Italy and Spain provided the acute and convalescent COVID-19 samples. PBMCs, B-cell-depleted T cells, or T cells were the source of the cDNA or gDNA that made up the material.

The authors' processing: Nucleated cell counts were estimated from reference gene primer amplification. Sequencing was performed with immunoSEQ multiplex PCR; in TCRdb, only in-frame clones are kept and a portion is missing. D and trimming come from the DNA, and the V and J calls and clone size come from that table. The data contain hundreds of thousands of clones, 86% of them singletons. The sequence came from a woman in her twenties or thirties with active or convalescent COVID-19. The chain couples TRBV29-1 to TRBJ1-1; TRBD1 might be the D (6 bases). Sequencing was done on a sample of peripheral blood. The CDR3 loop reads CSFYRENTEAFF. In nucleotides, the CDR3 is TGCAGCTTCTACAGGGAGAACACTGAAGCTTTCTTT.